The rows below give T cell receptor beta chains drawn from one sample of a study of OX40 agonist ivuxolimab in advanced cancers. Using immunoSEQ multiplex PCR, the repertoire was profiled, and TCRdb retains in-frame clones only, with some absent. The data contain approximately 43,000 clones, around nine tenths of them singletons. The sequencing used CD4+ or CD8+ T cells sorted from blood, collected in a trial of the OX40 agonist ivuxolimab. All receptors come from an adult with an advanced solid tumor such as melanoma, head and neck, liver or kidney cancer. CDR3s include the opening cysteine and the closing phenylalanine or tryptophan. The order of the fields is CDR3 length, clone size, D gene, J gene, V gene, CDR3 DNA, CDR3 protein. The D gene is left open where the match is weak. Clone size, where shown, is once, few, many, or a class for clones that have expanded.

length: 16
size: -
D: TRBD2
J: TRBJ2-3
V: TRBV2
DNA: TGTGCCAGCAGTGAAGCGGGACTACCAAACACAGATACGCAGTATTTT
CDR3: CASSEAGLPNTDTQYF

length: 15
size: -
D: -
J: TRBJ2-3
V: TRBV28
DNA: TGTGCCAGCAGTCCCCCCCAGGGCATCACAGATACGCAGTATTTT
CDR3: CASSPPQGITDTQYF

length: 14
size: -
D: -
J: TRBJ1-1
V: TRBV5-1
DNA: TGCGCCAGCAGCAAGATCACAGAGAACACTGAAGCTTTCTTT
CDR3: CASSKITENTEAFF

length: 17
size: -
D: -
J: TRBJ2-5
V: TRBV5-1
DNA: TGCGCCAGCAGTCACCGATTTGGCGGATCCCTGGGGGAGACCCAGTACTTC
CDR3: CASSHRFGGSLGETQYF

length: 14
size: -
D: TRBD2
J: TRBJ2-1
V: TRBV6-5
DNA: TGTGCCAGCACCCGAGCGGGAGGGATCAATGAGCAGTTCTTC
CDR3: CASTRAGGINEQFF

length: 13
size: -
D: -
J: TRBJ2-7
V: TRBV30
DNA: TGTGCCTGTATTGCGGGAACATCCTACGAGCAGTACTTC
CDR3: CACIAGTSYEQYF

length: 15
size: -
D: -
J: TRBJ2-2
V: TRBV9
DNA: TGTGCCAGCAGCGTAGGGCAGGGGGGCACCGGGGAGCTGTTTTTT
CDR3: CASSVGQGGTGELFF

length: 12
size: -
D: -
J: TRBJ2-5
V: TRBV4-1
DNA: TGCGCCAGCAGCCAGAACGGCCGTACCCAGTACTTC
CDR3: CASSQNGRTQYF

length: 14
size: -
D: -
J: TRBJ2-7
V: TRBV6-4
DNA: TGTGCCAGCAGTGACTTGGGGCCCCCTTACGAGCAGTACTTC
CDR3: CASSDLGPPYEQYF

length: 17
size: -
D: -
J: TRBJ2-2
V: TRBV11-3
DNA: TGTGCCAGCAGCCCGGACGGGCCTACTGGAGCCACCGGGGAGCTGTTTTTT
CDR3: CASSPDGPTGATGELFF

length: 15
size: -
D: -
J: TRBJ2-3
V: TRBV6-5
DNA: TGTGCCAGTGAAGAACGCGGCGGGAACACAAATACGCAGTATTTT
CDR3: CASEERGGNTNTQYF

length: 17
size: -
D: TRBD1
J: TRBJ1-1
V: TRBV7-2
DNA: TGTGCCAGCAGCTCGGACACAGGGGGCTTAAGGAACACTGAAGCTTTCTTT
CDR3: CASSSDTGGLRNTEAFF

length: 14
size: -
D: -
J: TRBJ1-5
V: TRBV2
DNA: TGTGCCAGCAGTGAAGCTGGGGGATATCAGCCCCAGCATTTT
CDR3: CASSEAGGYQPQHF

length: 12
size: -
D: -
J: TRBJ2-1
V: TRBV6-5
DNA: TGTGCCAGCAGTACCCCGCCCGATGAGCAGTTCTTC
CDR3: CASSTPPDEQFF

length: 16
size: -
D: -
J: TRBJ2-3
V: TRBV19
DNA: TGTGCCAGTAGTATAGAGGCGACTCACTTCGGGGGTACGCAGTATTTT
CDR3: CASSIEATHFGGTQYF

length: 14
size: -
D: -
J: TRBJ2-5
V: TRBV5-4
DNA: TGTGCCAGCAGTCCGACGGGGTTGGCAGAGACCCAGTACTTC
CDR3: CASSPTGLAETQYF

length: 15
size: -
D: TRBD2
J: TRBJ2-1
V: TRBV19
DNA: TGTGCCAGTAGTATCCCCGGACTAGGCACCAATGAGCAGTTCTTC
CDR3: CASSIPGLGTNEQFF

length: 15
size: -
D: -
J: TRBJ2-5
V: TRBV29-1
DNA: TGCAGCGTTGATAGTGTTGGGGGGCAACAAGAGACCCAGTACTTC
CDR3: CSVDSVGGQQETQYF

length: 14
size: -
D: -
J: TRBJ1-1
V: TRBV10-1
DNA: TGCGCCAGCAGTGCGAGAGGGATGAACACTGAAGCTTTCTTT
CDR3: CASSARGMNTEAFF

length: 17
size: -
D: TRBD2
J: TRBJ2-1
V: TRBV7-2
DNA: TGTGCCAGCAGCTTAGGAACAGGGACTAGCGGGCTCAATGAGCAGTTCTTC
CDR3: CASSLGTGTSGLNEQFF

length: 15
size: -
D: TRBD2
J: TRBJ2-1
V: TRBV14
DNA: TGTGCCAGCAGCTATAGGACTAGCGTCTACAATGAGCAGTTCTTC
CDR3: CASSYRTSVYNEQFF

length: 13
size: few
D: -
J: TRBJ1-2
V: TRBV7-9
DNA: TGTGCCAGCAGCTCGTCTCGAGCCTTAGCGGTCACCTTC
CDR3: CASSSSRALAVTF

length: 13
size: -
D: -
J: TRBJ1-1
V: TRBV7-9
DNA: TGTGCCAGCAGCCTGTCCCGGGGGACTGAAGCTTTCTTT
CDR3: CASSLSRGTEAFF

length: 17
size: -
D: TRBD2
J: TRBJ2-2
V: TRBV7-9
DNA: TGTGCCAGCAGCAAGTCCGGGACTAGTGATAACACCGGGGAGCTGTTTTTT
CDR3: CASSKSGTSDNTGELFF

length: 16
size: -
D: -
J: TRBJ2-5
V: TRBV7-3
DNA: TGTGCCAGCAGCGAATGGGGGACCGGGTACCAAGAGACCCAGTACTTC
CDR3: CASSEWGTGYQETQYF

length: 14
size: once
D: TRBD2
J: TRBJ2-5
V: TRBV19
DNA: TGTGCCAGTAGGCGGGGGGACTCCCAAGAGACCCAGTACTTC
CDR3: CASRRGDSQETQYF

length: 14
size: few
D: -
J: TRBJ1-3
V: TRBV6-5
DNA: TGTGCCAGCAGTTCCCTTGGCTCTGGAAACACCATATATTTT
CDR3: CASSSLGSGNTIYF

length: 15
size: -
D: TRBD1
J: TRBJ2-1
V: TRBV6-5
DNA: TGTGCCAGCAGTTTCCCGGGACAGGGGTTCGATGAGCAGTTCTTC
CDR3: CASSFPGQGFDEQFF

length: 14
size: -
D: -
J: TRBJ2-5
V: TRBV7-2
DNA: TGTGCCAGCAGCCGAGGACAGACAAAAGAGACCCAGTACTTC
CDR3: CASSRGQTKETQYF

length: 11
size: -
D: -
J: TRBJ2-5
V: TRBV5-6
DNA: TGTGCCAGCAGCTTGGTCGAGACCCAGTACTTC
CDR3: CASSLVETQYF

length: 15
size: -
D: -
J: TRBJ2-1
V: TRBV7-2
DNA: TGTGCCAGCAGCCAAGATGGGGGGCGCTGGAATGAGCAGTTCTTC
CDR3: CASSQDGGRWNEQFF

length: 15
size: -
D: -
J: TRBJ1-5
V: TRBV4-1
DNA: TGCGCCAGCAGCCAAGAGGGGGGGATGAGACAGCCCCAGCATTTT
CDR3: CASSQEGGMRQPQHF

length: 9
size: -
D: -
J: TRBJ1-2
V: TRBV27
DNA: TGTGCCACCCTGGGCTGCTACACCTTC
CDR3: CATLGCYTF

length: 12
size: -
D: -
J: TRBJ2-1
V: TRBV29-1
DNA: TGCAGCGTTGATTTGTCCTACAATGAGCAGTTCTTC
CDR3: CSVDLSYNEQFF

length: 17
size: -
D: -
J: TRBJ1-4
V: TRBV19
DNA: TGTGCCAGTCAGCCCGGAGTCCGGACAGCAACTAATGAAAAACTGTTTTTT
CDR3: CASQPGVRTATNEKLFF

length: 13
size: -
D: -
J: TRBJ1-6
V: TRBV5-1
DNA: TGCGCCAGCAGCAGAGAGCTAAATTCACCCCTCCACTTT
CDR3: CASSRELNSPLHF

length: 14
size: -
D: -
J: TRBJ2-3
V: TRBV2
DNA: TGTGCCAGCGCTAGCGCTTACAGGGCAGATACGCAGTATTTT
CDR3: CASASAYRADTQYF

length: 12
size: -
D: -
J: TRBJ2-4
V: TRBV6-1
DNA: TGTGCCAGCACCGATCTAGGGAACATTCAGTACTTC
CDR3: CASTDLGNIQYF

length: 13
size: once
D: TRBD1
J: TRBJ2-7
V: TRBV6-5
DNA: TGTGCCAGCAACTACGACAGGGGGGACGAGCAGTACTTC
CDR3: CASNYDRGDEQYF

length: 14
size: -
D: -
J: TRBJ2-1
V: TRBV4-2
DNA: TGTGCCAGCAGCTTGTTCTCAGGCGGCAATGAGCAGTTCTTC
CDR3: CASSLFSGGNEQFF

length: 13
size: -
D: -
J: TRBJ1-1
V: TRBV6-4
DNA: TGTGCCAGCAGTAGGGGACTGAACACTGAAGCTTTCTTT
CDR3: CASSRGLNTEAFF

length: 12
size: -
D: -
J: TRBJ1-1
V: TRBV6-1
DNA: TGTGCCAGCAGTGACATTAGGTATGGGGCTTTCTTT
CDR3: CASSDIRYGAFF